This T cell receptor (beta chain) was documented in a study of T cell repertoires in cytomegalovirus infection. Study-wide context: CMV infection together with matching HLA type was indicated by public TCR beta signatures. Findings and limits, study-wide: Dominating the ex vivo response were HLA-C-restricted CMV-specific TCR beta clonotypes.

TCRdb independently ran MiXCR on the reads; one entry per CDR3 protein. The sample lists approximately 310,000 distinct CDR3 sequences; 20% to 25% were seen once. Trimming left V 5 bases short and J 2 bases short, with 10 bases between. Germline V gene sequence: CDR1 SGHVS, CDR2 FNYEAQ. There are 13 residues in the CDR3. As for this clonotype: Its antigen is as yet unknown.

The sample consisted of cultured PBMCs, taken from culture after CMV antigen stimulation. This clonotype was obtained from a human donor in good health (CMV status not recorded). Some clones in this sample may be carry-over from other donors' samples. The genes are TRBV7-6 and TRBJ2-7; TRBD1 or TRBD2 may be the D gene (5 bases each). The CDR3 nucleotides are TGTGCCAGCAGCAAAGGGGAGACCTACGAGCAGTACTTC. It specifies CASSKGETYEQYF.